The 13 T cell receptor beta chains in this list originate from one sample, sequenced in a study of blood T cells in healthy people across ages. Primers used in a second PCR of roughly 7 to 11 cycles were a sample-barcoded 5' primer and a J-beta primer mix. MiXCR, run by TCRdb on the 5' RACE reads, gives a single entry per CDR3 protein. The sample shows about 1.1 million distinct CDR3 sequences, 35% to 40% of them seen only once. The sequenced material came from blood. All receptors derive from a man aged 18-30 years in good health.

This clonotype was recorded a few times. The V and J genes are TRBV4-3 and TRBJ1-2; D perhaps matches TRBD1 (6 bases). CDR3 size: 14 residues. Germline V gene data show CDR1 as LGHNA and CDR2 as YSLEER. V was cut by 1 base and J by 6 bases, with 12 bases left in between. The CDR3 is CASSQVGGSNGYTF. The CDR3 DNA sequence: TGCGCCAGCAGCCAAGTTGGGGGCTCCAATGGCTACACCTTC.

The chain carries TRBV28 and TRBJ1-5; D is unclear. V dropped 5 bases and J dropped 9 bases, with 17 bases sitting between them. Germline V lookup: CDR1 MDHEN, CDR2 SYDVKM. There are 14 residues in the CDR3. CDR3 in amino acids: CASSVRRSLGPQHF. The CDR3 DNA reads TGTGCCAGCAGTGTTAGACGGTCACTGGGGCCCCAGCATTTT.

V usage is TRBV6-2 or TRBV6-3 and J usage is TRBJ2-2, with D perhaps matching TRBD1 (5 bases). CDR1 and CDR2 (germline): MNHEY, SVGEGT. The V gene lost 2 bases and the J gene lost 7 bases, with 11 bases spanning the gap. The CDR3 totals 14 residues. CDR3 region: CASSYRRVHGELFF. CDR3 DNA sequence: TGTGCCAGCAGTTACCGCAGGGTTCACGGGGAGCTGTTTTTT.

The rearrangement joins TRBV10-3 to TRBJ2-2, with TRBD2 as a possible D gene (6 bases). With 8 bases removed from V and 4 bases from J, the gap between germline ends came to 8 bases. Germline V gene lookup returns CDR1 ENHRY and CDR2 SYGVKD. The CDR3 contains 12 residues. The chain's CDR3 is CAISGGTGELFF. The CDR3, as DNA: TGTGCCATCTCCGGGGGCACCGGGGAGCTGTTTTTT.

The CDR3 region has the DNA TGTGCCAGCAGCTCCGGTGGGTCAAGGTTGGGGGCGTGGGTCACTGAAGCTTTCTTT. Protein sequence: CASSSGGSRLGAWVTEAFF. The chain couples TRBV7-2 to TRBJ1-1, with D possibly TRBD1 on 6 matching bases. Germline V gene lookup returns CDR1 SGHTA and CDR2 FQGNSA. The CDR3 is 19 residues long. V dropped 4 bases and J dropped 4 bases, with 28 bases sitting between them.

The CDR3 loop reads CASSFRQAPYEQYF. CDR3 DNA: TGTGCCAGCAGCTTTAGACAAGCCCCCTACGAGCAGTACTTC. The V and J genes are TRBV7-2 and TRBJ2-7; D gene uncertain. This CDR3 has 14 residues. Between the trimmed V and J ends, which lost 3 bases and 2 bases, there was a span of 11 bases. Germline values: CDR1 SGHTA, CDR2 FQGNSA.

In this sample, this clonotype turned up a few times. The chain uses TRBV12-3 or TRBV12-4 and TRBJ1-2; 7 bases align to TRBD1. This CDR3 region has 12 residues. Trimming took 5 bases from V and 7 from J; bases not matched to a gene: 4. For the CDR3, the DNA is TGTGCCAGCAGTGCCGGACAGGTTGGCTACACCTTC. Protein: CASSAGQVGYTF.

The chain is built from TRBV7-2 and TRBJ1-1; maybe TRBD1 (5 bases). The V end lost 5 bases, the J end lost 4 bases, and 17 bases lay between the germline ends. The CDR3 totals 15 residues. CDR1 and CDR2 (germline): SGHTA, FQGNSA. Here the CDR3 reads CASSPGVGRGTEAFF. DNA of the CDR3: TGTGCCAGCAGCCCGGGGGTGGGACGAGGCACTGAAGCTTTCTTT.

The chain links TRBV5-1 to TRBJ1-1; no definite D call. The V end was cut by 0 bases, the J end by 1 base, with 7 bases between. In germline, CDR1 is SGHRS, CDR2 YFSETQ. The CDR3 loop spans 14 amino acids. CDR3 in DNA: TGCGCCAGCAGCTTGGCCATCTCGAACACTGAAGCTTTCTTT. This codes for CASSLAISNTEAFF.

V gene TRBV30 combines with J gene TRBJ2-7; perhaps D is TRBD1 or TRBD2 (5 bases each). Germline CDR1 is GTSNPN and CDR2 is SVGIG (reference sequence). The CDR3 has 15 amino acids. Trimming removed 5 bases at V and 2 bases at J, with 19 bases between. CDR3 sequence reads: CAWARPGRRPYEQYF. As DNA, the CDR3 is TGTGCCTGGGCTCGACCGGGACGCCGTCCCTACGAGCAGTACTTC.

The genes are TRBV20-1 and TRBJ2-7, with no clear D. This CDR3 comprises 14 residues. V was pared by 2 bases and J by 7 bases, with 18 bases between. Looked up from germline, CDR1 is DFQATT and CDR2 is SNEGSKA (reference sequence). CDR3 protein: CSARLTPRLDEQYF. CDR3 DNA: TGCAGTGCTAGACTTACCCCACGGCTGGATGAGCAGTACTTC.

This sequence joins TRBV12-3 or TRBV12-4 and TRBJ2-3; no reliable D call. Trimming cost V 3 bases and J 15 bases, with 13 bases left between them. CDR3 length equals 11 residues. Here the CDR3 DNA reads TGTGCCAGCAGTTTTTCAGATACGGAATATTTT. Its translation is CASSFSDTEYF.

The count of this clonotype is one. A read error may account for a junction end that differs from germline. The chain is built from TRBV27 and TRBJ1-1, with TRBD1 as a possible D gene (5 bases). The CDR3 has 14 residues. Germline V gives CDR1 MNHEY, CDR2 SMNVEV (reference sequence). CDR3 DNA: TGTGTCAGCAGTCCGAAATGGGGCGGCACTGAAGCTTTCTTT. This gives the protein CVSSPKWGGTEAFF.